The 15 T cell receptor beta chains reported below all come from one sample, sequenced in a study of T cells in Graves' hyperthyroidism and ophthalmopathy. Amplification targeted TCR beta CDR3 regions from RNA transcripts. Carried out on the TCR CDR3, a first-round RT-PCR used the HTBI primer set. MiXCR was run by TCRdb on the multiplex PCR reads, yielding one entry per CDR3 protein. The sample consists of 300,000 to 450,000 distinct CDR3 sequences, 18% of them appearing once. The source material was blood. The receptors shown here come from a middle-aged woman with Graves' ophthalmopathy.

The sample holds many counts of this clonotype. This chain joins TRBV19 and TRBJ1-1, with D hard to call. Germline V gene data show CDR1 as LNHDA and CDR2 as SQIVND (reference sequence). The CDR3 runs 16 residues. V was shortened by 4 bases and J by 1 base, with 16 bases between the two germline ends. The CDR3, as DNA: TGTGCCAGTAGTAACGAGTTGGCGGTCCCGAACACTGAAGCTTTCTTT. Amino acids: CASSNELAVPNTEAFF. The entire variable domain, with the rest obtained from reference TRBV19 and TRBJ1-1, is as follows: DGGITQSPKYLFRKEGQNVTLSCEQNLNHDAMYWYRQDPGQGLRLIYYSQIVNDFQKGDIAEGYSVSREKKESFPLTVTSAQKNPTAFYLCASSNELAVPNTEAFFGQGTRLTVV.

As concerns this clonotype: A single base separates this from a much larger clone, so it may be a read error. The J gene is TRBJ2-7, the V gene TRBV20-1, with D perhaps TRBD2 (5 bases). This CDR3 has 16 residues. Germline-derived CDR1 and CDR2 are DFQATT and SNEGSKA (reference sequence). The DNA for the CDR3 is TGCAGTGCTAGACCCGCGGGCCGAAACCCCTCCTACGAGCAGCACTTC. Protein: CSARPAGRNPSYEQHF.

This clonotype has ten or more counts. This chain joins TRBV29-1 and TRBJ2-7, with 8 bases identical to TRBD1. The V and J ends lost 3 bases and 0 bases, in that order; junction bases with no gene match: 4. Germline V gene sequence: CDR1 SQVTM, CDR2 ANQGSEA. The CDR3 contains 14 residues. The CDR3 DNA reads TGCAGCGTTGATGGGACAGGAAACTCCTACGAGCAGTACTTC. Translation: CSVDGTGNSYEQYF.

This clonotype was detected ten times or more. J is TRBJ1-2 and V is TRBV5-1; no reliable D call. CDR1 SGHRS and CDR2 YFSETQ come from the germline V gene. This CDR3 comprises 14 residues. The germline V and J ends were trimmed by 0 bases and 4 bases, with 10 bases remaining between them. The CDR3 sequence is CASSLEGDFYGYTF. The DNA of the CDR3 is TGCGCCAGCAGCTTGGAAGGAGACTTCTATGGCTACACCTTC.

The gene calls are TRBV20-1 and TRBJ1-1, with 8 bases fitting TRBD1. The CDR3 has 16 residues. CDR1 DFQATT and CDR2 SNEGSKA come from the germline V gene (reference sequence). Trimming cost V 2 bases and J 0 bases; bases outside gene matches: 8. CDR3 in amino acids: CSARTRTGRVNTEAFF. DNA for the CDR3: TGCAGTGCTAGAACTCGGACAGGGCGGGTGAACACTGAAGCTTTCTTT.

As concerns this clonotype: A much larger clonotype is one base distant, so this may be a read error. This chain uses TRBV20-1 with TRBJ2-7, with a possible D match to TRBD2 (5 bases). Germline lookup yields CDR1 DFQATT and CDR2 SNEGSKA (reference sequence). The CDR3 sequence is 15 residues long. This chain's CDR3 is CSARALLVRTYERYF. The CDR3 bases are TGCAGTGCTAGAGCGCTACTAGTAAGGACCTACGAGCGGTACTTC.

In its sample, this clonotype was seen many times. The chain carries TRBV5-8 and TRBJ2-2; 7 nucleotides line up with TRBD1. The CDR3 loop spans 15 amino acids. CDR1 is SGHTS and CDR2 is YDEGEE in the germline V gene. The V gene end was trimmed by 7 bases and the J gene end by 1 base; junction bases not matched to a gene: 7. The CDR3 DNA reads as TGTGCCAGCTACACAGGGGCCCTGAACACCGGGGAGCTGTTTTTT. The encoded protein is CASYTGALNTGELFF.

The V and J genes are TRBV7-2 and TRBJ2-5; D is uncertain. V was trimmed by 2 bases and J by 2 bases, leaving 12 bases between them. The CDR3 length is 15 residues. Germline assignment: CDR1 SGHTA and CDR2 FQGNSA. The CDR3: CASSLLAPLQETQYF. CDR3 nucleotides: TGTGCCAGCAGCTTATTGGCACCGTTGCAAGAGACCCAGTACTTC.

V and J are TRBV6-5 and TRBJ2-7; D gene unclear. The V gene lost 0 bases and the J gene lost 3 bases, with 12 bases spanning the gap. The germline gives CDR1 MNHEY, CDR2 SVGAGI. The length of the CDR3 is 15 residues. As DNA, the CDR3 is TGTGCCAGCAGTTACTCGATCGAACAGCTCTACGAGCAGTACTTC. Protein: CASSYSIEQLYEQYF.

This clonotype was detected ten times or more. This chain joins TRBV6-2 or TRBV6-3 and TRBJ2-7, with a tentative D call TRBD1 (6 bases). Trimming took off 5 bases at V and 2 bases at J, with 22 bases between the two ends. This CDR3 contains 17 residues. Germline-derived CDR1 and CDR2 are MNHEY and SVGEGT. The DNA of the CDR3 is TGTGCCAGCAGTCCCTCCACCGGACAGATTTTTGCCTACGAGCAGTACTTC. Its protein is CASSPSTGQIFAYEQYF.

This clonotype was seen ten or more times. The gene calls are TRBV10-1 and TRBJ2-3; D might be TRBD1 or TRBD2, each matching 5 bases. Germline V CDR1 and CDR2: WNHNN, SYGVQD (reference sequence). There are 14 residues in the CDR3. Trimming cost V 3 bases and J 0 bases, with 7 bases left between them. CDR3 coding DNA: TGCGCCAGCAGTGATAGGGACAGCACAGATACGCAGTATTTT. It codes for CASSDRDSTDTQYF.

The chain is built from TRBV10-3 and TRBJ1-5; D is uncertain. Per the germline V gene, CDR1 is ENHRY and CDR2 is SYGVKD. The CDR3 sequence is 15 residues long. The ends were cut back, 0 bases at V and 3 bases at J, with 9 bases in the middle. CDR3 nucleotide sequence: TGTGCCATCAGTGAGTCTATAGGTCTCAATCAGCCCCAGCATTTT. It specifies CAISESIGLNQPQHF.

V and J are TRBV9 and TRBJ2-2, with 8 bases matching TRBD2. Germline CDR1 and CDR2: SGDLS and YYNGEE. The CDR3 consists of 16 residues. V shed 4 bases, J shed 7 bases, and the junction held 12 bases outside the gene matches. The CDR3 sequence is CASSPTSGFIGGELFF. In DNA form, the CDR3 reads TGTGCCAGCAGCCCCACTAGCGGATTTATTGGCGGGGAGCTGTTTTTT.

This clonotype was counted many times. This chain joins TRBV12-3 or TRBV12-4 and TRBJ1-2, with 10 bases identical to TRBD1. The CDR3 is 14 residues long. V was pared by 2 bases and J by 8 bases, with 5 bases of the junction left unmatched. The CDR3 region has the DNA TGTGCCAGCAGTTTAACCGGGACAGGGGTCGGCTACACCTTC. It codes for CASSLTGTGVGYTF.

This clonotype has a count of ten or more. V is TRBV12-3 or TRBV12-4 and J is TRBJ1-2, with TRBD1 as a possible D gene (6 bases). This CDR3 has 13 residues. Trimming removed 7 bases at V and 7 bases at J, with 16 bases between. In nucleotides, the CDR3 is TGTGCCAGCACCTTGGACAGTCCTTCTGGCTACACCTTC. Its protein is CASTLDSPSGYTF.